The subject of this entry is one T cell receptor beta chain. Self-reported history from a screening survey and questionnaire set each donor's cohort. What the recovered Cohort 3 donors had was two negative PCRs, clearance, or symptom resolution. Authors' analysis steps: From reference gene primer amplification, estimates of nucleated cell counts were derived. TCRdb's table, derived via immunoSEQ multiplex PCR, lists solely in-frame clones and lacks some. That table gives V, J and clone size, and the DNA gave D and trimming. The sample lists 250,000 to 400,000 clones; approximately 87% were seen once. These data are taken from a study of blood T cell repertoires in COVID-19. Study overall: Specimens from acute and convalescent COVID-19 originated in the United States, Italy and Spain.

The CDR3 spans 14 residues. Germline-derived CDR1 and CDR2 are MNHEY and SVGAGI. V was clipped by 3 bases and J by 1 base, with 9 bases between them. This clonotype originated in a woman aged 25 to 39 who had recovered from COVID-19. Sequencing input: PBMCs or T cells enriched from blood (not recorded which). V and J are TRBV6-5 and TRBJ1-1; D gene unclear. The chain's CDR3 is CASSYQRANTEAFF. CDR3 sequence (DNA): TGTGCCAGCAGTTATCAGAGGGCGAACACTGAAGCTTTCTTT.